This TCR beta chain was profiled in a study of blood T cell repertoires in COVID-19. Across the whole study: Both acute and convalescent COVID-19 samples were obtained from the United States, Italy and Spain. T cells, B-cell-depleted T cells, or PBMCs supplied cDNA or gDNA.

The CDR3 contains 14 residues. V dropped 3 bases and J dropped 3 bases, with 9 bases sitting between them. From germline, CDR1 is LNHNV and CDR2 YYDKDF (reference sequence). Sequenced by immunoSEQ multiplex PCR; TCRdb stores in-frame clones only, minus some. The sample has 70,000 or so clones, 88% seen once. The sample taken for sequencing was peripheral blood. This clonotype was sampled from a human donor in a cohort sampled during active COVID-19. The rearrangement links TRBV15 to TRBJ1-5; a weak D match, TRBD1 (6 bases). The CDR3: CATSSHRVNQPQHF. The CDR3 nucleotides are TGTGCCACCAGCAGTCACAGGGTCAATCAGCCCCAGCATTTT. Full variable domain (remainder filled in from reference TRBV15 and TRBJ1-5): DAMVIQNPRYQVTQFGKPVTLSCSQTLNHNVMYWYQQKSSQAPKLLFHYYDKDFNNEADTPDNFQSRRPNTSFCFLDIRSPGLGDTAMYLCATSSHRVNQPQHFGDGTRLSIL.